This T cell receptor (beta chain) emerged from a study of blood T cell repertoires in COVID-19 (TCRdb year 2020). In terms of the full investigation: Collaborator samples came from the United States, Italy and Spain and covered acute and convalescent phases of COVID-19. The prospective study material was composed of cDNA or gDNA derived from T cells, B-cell-depleted T cells, or PBMCs. Subjects who had been exposed to COVID-19, were actively infected with it, or had recovered from it provided the deeply sampled blood TCRbeta repertoires that made up the dataset. A freely available public database, intended as a resource for researchers studying the immune response to SARS-CoV-2, is where the repertoires were released. The samples were drawn from two sources: the first 160 participants of the ongoing ImmuneRACE study, and 1,000 to 1,500 subjects contributed by 6 global collaborators. Nearly every sample came with metadata listing a de-identified subject ID, COVID-19 status, age in years and sex. HLA class I and class II types, where available, came from metadata supplied by the sample provider rather than from assay-based typing.

Each collaborating institution followed its own protocols to collect whole blood in K2EDTA tubes. For TCRbeta analysis, collaborator samples were shipped as frozen whole blood, as isolated PBMCs, or as DNA extracted from either sample type. Beyond this particular receptor, the publication reports: The amount of clinical and demographic metadata varied by source and participant and was provided uncurated.

The immunoSEQ Assay, a bias-controlled multiplex PCR, was used to amplify TCRbeta CDR3 regions from genomic DNA. The paper's data handling went like this. Nucleated cell counts per sample were estimated from amplification of reference gene primers within the assay. Sequence reads were collapsed and filtered to measure the absolute abundance of every unique TCRbeta CDR3 rearrangement. For each sample, productive Simpson clonality was calculated as the square root of Simpson's diversity index over productive rearrangements. As stored in TCRdb, this immuneACCESS dataset retains in-frame rearrangements with V and J assigned. A fraction of the clones does not appear; measured against another copy, unresolved V genes explain less than half of the discrepancy, and the remainder lacks a known reason. The V and J calls and clone size come from that table; D and trimming were worked out from the DNA. The sample table records 130,000 to 150,000 clones; about four fifths of these occur just once. The top ten clonotypes cover roughly 3% of the sample.

The CDR3 covers 13 residues, taking in both the cysteine and the phenylalanine. Just CDR3 DNA is preserved here, 39 bases in frame from base 1. V trim: 3 bases; J trim: 4 bases; unmatched bases: 3. CDR1 SGHRS and CDR2 YFSETQ are derived from the germline V gene. A remark on this clone: It has no known antigen specificity. It has no much larger one-base neighbor in the sample; base qualities were not kept.

Sequencing was performed on peripheral blood. The V and J segments used are TRBV5-1 and TRBJ2-7; 8 central nucleotides agree with TRBD2. This TCR derives from a woman older than 75 with acute or convalescent COVID-19. The sequenced DNA is TGCGCCAGCAGCTCCGGGGGGGTGTACGAGCAGTACTTC. Protein translation: CASSSGGVYEQYF.